This T cell receptor (beta chain) was captured in a study of neoadjuvant anti-PD-1 for oral cavity cancer. Described time point: after neoadjuvant nivolumab, at surgical resection. Between the trimmed V and J ends, which lost 2 bases and 2 bases, there was a span of 11 bases. This CDR3 has 15 residues. Per germline, CDR1 SGHRS and CDR2 YFSETQ. Profiled with immunoSEQ multiplex PCR; TCRdb holds only in-frame clones, not every one. The repertoire has about 14,000 clones, 75% of them found once; the top ten carry less than 2.5%. The gene calls are TRBV5-1 and TRBJ1-5, with D perhaps matching TRBD1 (5 bases). The material sequenced was PBMCs, taken after nivolumab (anti-PD-1) treatment. This TCR was recovered from a person aged 35 to 85 with oral cavity squamous cell carcinoma. CDR3 nucleotides: TGCGCCAGCAGCTTCGGGTTGGGGGGCAATCAGCCCCAGCATTTT. Its translation is CASSFGLGGNQPQHF.